This TCR beta chain appears in the sequencing data of a study of OX40 agonist ivuxolimab in advanced cancers. The wider study: Ivuxolimab, an antibody that agonizes OX40 (CD134), was administered to the patients. Every 2 weeks, ivuxolimab was infused into the patients intravenously at between 0.01 and 10 mg/kg. People in dose escalation had one of these cancers: hepatocellular carcinoma, melanoma, renal cell or head and neck cancer.

Data came from immunoSEQ multiplex PCR; TCRdb stores just in-frame clones and leaves some out. The table shows some 43,000 clones, with 75% to 90% occurring only once. This clone was observed a single time. Its specificity is unknown. Germline assignment: CDR1 SGHRS and CDR2 YFSETQ. Trimming took 9 bases from V and 5 from J; bases not matched to a gene: 11. The CDR3 extends over 14 amino acids. Overall study results and limits: The CD4+ and CD8+ T cells in the blood had expanded clonally by week 6 at 0.1 to 3.0 mg/kg.

This specimen consisted of CD4+ or CD8+ T cells sorted from blood, obtained in a trial of the OX40 agonist ivuxolimab. This clonotype was obtained from an adult with an advanced solid tumor such as melanoma, head and neck, liver or kidney cancer. The rearrangement links TRBV5-1 to TRBJ2-7; 10 bases match TRBD1. This CDR3 is CATADGTGVHEQYF. CDR3 sequence (DNA): TGCGCCACTGCCGACGGGACAGGGGTTCACGAGCAGTACTTC.